The 18 T cell receptor beta chains listed next were all sequenced from one sample in a study of CD8+ T cells in alopecia areata. Treatment: oral pan-JAK inhibitor, 5-10 mg twice daily. Extracted RNA was reverse transcribed, and the resulting cDNA served as sequencing template. Profiling relied on immunoSEQ multiplex PCR, and the TCRdb table lists in-frame clones only, not all of them. The sample has over 85,000 clones; roughly three fifths are singletons. Sequenced here: CD8+ T cells sorted from blood, sampled at week 4, from a patient treated with tofacitinib. These receptors originate from a human donor with alopecia areata.

This rearrangement joins TRBV2 to TRBJ2-3; 8 bases map to TRBD2. Germline CDR1 is SNHLY and CDR2 is FYNNEI. CDR3 length: 15 amino acids. The V segment lost 3 bases and the J segment 1 base; nucleotides outside the gene matches: 3. CDR3 sequence: CASSETRGGTDTQYF. DNA of the CDR3: TGTGCCAGCAGTGAGACGCGGGGGGGCACAGATACGCAGTATTTT.

This clone was picked up one time. The rearrangement joins TRBV5-4 to TRBJ1-2; D is perhaps TRBD1 (5 bases). The CDR3 totals 16 residues. Trimming removed 3 bases at V and 8 bases at J, with 23 bases between. Germline V gene lookup returns CDR1 SGHNT and CDR2 YYREEE (reference sequence). The CDR3 nucleotides read TGTGCCAGCAGCTCCCTACTCGGGGGAAGGAGAGAGGGCTACACCTTC. Its protein product is CASSSLLGGRREGYTF.

This chain connects TRBV9 to TRBJ2-1; no clear D. Germline lookup yields CDR1 SGDLS and CDR2 YYNGEE. The CDR3 contains 12 residues. Trimming shortened V by 3 bases and J by 12 bases, and 13 bases separated the two germline ends. CDR3 sequence: CASSDSSIRQFF. The DNA for the CDR3 is TGTGCCAGCAGCGATTCATCCATCCGGCAGTTCTTC.

This clone was seen once. This chain links TRBV4-2 with TRBJ2-7; D perhaps matches TRBD1 (7 bases). The germline V gene encodes CDR1 LGHNA and CDR2 YNFKEQ. CDR3 size: 18 residues. V lost 0 bases, J lost 6 bases, and 24 bases lay in between. CDR3 amino acids: CASSQEGTAGFLVLEQYF. CDR3 in DNA: TGTGCCAGCAGCCAAGAAGGGACAGCGGGCTTTCTTGTCCTCGAGCAGTACTTC.

In nucleotides, the CDR3 is TGCGCCAGCACCGGGCTGGCGGCCTACGAGCAGTACTTC. The encoded protein is CASTGLAAYEQYF. The rearrangement joins TRBV5-1 to TRBJ2-7; D not certain. V shed 6 bases and J shed 2 bases, with 12 bases lying between them. Germline CDR1 reads SGHRS; CDR2 reads YFSETQ. The CDR3 is 13 amino acids. The full variable domain, with the rest looked up from reference TRBV5-1 and TRBJ2-7, is KAGVTQTPRYLIKTRGQQVTLSCSPISGHRSVSWYQQTPGQGLQFLFEYFSETQRNKGNFPGRFSGRQFSNSRSEMNVSTLELGDSALYLCASTGLAAYEQYFGPGTRLTVT.

A note on this clone: The junction does not match germline at one end; this may be a read error. The rearrangement uses TRBV13 and TRBJ2-1; 10 bases align to TRBD2. The CDR3 consists of 16 residues. CDR1 PRHDT and CDR2 FYEKMQ come from the germline V gene (reference sequence). In DNA form, the CDR3 reads TGCGCCAGCAGCCGGGGCGGAGCGGGAGGGGGCAATGAGCAGTTCTTC. Amino acids: CASSRGGAGGGNEQFF.

This chain connects TRBV13 to TRBJ1-1, with 10 bases identical to TRBD1. Losses at the gene ends were 1 base for V and 6 bases for J; bases not matched to a gene: 2. This CDR3 spans 14 amino acids. CDR1 is PRHDT and CDR2 is FYEKMQ in the germline V gene (reference sequence). CDR3 nucleotide sequence: TGTGCCAGCAGCTTAGAGGGACAGGGGCCTGAAGCTTTCTTT. Translating gives CASSLEGQGPEAFF.

V and J are TRBV27 and TRBJ1-2, with D perhaps matching TRBD1 (5 bases). Germline V gene data show CDR1 as MNHEY and CDR2 as SMNVEV (reference sequence). Trimming took 2 bases from V and 7 from J, leaving 11 bases between them. The length of the CDR3 is 13 residues. Written as DNA, the CDR3 is TGTGCCAGCAGTTTAAGCACAGGTCTTGGCTACACCTTC. Translation: CASSLSTGLGYTF.

The chain is built from TRBV29-1 and TRBJ2-2, with 7 bases fitting TRBD1. Germline CDR1 and CDR2: SQVTM and ANQGSEA. Trimming removed 6 bases from V and 8 bases from J; junction bases left unmatched: 6. CDR3 length: 12 residues. This chain's CDR3 is CSVDKGAGELFF. DNA for the CDR3: TGCAGCGTAGATAAGGGGGCAGGGGAGCTGTTTTTT.

The chain has TRBV4-3 and TRBJ2-7; either TRBD1 or TRBD2 may supply D (5 bases each). Germline V gives CDR1 LGHNA, CDR2 YSLEER. V lost 4 bases, J lost 5 bases, and 18 bases lay in between. This CDR3 region has 15 residues. CDR3 in DNA: TGCGCCAGCAGCCTTCTTTTTCGGATGGGGGACGAGCAGTACTTC. This translates into CASSLLFRMGDEQYF.

The J gene is TRBJ2-3, the V gene TRBV29-1; TRBD1 matches at 9 bases. Per germline, CDR1 SQVTM and CDR2 ANQGSEA. The junction had 9 bases not matched to a gene; V was cut back by 2 bases and J by 3 bases. The CDR3 is 16 residues long. CDR3 region: CSVELPGQGPTDTQYF. CDR3 in DNA: TGCAGCGTTGAATTACCAGGACAGGGGCCGACAGATACGCAGTATTTT.

As to this clone: One end of the junction is discordant with germline, which a read error may explain. V gene TRBV5-1 combines with J gene TRBJ2-3; no firm D call. There are 14 residues in the CDR3. Germline CDR1 reads SGHRS; CDR2 reads YFSETQ. The CDR3 DNA follows: TGCGCCAGCAGCTCGAGCATCCGCACCGATACGCAGTATTTT. Protein product: CASSSSIRTDTQYF.

The rearrangement uses TRBV4-3 and TRBJ2-5; D unresolved. Trimming cost V 3 bases and J 5 bases, with 19 bases left between them. From germline, CDR1 is LGHNA and CDR2 YSLEER. The CDR3 spans 16 residues. CDR3: CASSQDSTTLRETQYF. CDR3 in DNA: TGCGCCAGCAGCCAGGATTCGACGACCCTGCGCGAGACCCAGTACTTC.

This chain connects TRBV9 to TRBJ2-3; TRBD2 matches 7 bases. Per germline, CDR1 SGDLS and CDR2 YYNGEE. The CDR3 is 15 residues long. The V segment lost 4 bases and the J segment 2 bases; nucleotides outside the gene matches: 7. DNA of the CDR3: TGTGCCAGCAGCTCAGCGGGGCTATTCACAGATACGCAGTATTTT. The encoded protein is CASSSAGLFTDTQYF.

The DNA for the CDR3 is TGCAGCGTTGAAGAGGGGCTTAGGAATGAGCAGTTCTTC. It is translated as CSVEEGLRNEQFF. This sequence joins TRBV29-1 and TRBJ2-1; a possible D gene is TRBD1 (5 bases). Germline assignment: CDR1 SQVTM and CDR2 ANQGSEA. The CDR3 has 13 amino acids. V was cut by 0 bases and J by 7 bases, with 10 bases left in between.

J is TRBJ1-4 and V is TRBV30; 7 bases line up with TRBD1. V gave up 5 bases and J gave up 7 bases; unmatched junction bases: 10. The germline V gene has CDR1 GTSNPN and CDR2 SVGIG (reference sequence). CDR3 length: 14 residues. The CDR3, as DNA: TGTGCCTGGTCCACAGGGGCTTTGGGTGAAAAACTGTTTTTT. It specifies CAWSTGALGEKLFF. The variable domain in full, completed from reference TRBV30 and TRBJ1-4, reads SQTIHQWPATLVQPVGSPLSLECTVEGTSNPNLYWYRQAAGRGLQLLFYSVGIGQISSEVPQNLSASRPQDRQFILSSKKLLLSDSGFYLCAWSTGALGEKLFFGSGTQLSVL.

The chain uses TRBV9 and TRBJ2-7, with TRBD1 matching 7 bases. Germline V gene sequence: CDR1 SGDLS, CDR2 YYNGEE. This CDR3 has 14 residues. Losses at the gene ends were 2 bases for V and 2 bases for J; bases not matched to a gene: 4. In DNA form, the CDR3 reads TGTGCCAGCAGCGTTGGGGGACAGCCCTACGAGCAGTACTTC. Amino acid sequence: CASSVGGQPYEQYF. Together with reference TRBV9 and TRBJ2-7, the CDR3 gives the full variable domain: DSGVTQTPKHLITATGQRVTLRCSPRSGDLSVYWYQQSLDQGLQFLIQYYNGEERAKGNILERFSAQQFPDLHSELNLSSLELGDSALYFCASSVGGQPYEQYFGPGTRLTVT.

V gene TRBV5-8 combines with J gene TRBJ2-7; no definite D call. This CDR3 has 12 residues. Trimming removed 5 bases from V and 6 bases from J, with 12 bases in between. Germline lookup yields CDR1 SGHTS and CDR2 YDEGEE. CDR3 amino acids: CASSDVTGEQYF. In nucleotides, the CDR3 is TGTGCCAGCAGTGACGTTACTGGCGAGCAGTACTTC.